Listed below are T cell receptor beta chains from one sample, sequenced in a study of glioma-infiltrating T cells after dendritic cell vaccination. Repertoires were generated with immunoSEQ multiplex PCR, while TCRdb's copy carries only in-frame clones and drops some. Here the sample spans about 99,000 clones, approximately 80% being singletons. The sequences come from blood, collected before dendritic cell vaccination. The receptors come from a human donor with glioblastoma. Each CDR3 is given with its conserved first and last residue. The D gene is left open where the match is weak. Some rows mark clone size as missing; the rest say once, few, many or name a class of expanded clone.

j_gene | abundance | d_gene | v_gene | CDR3aa | CDR3nt
TRBJ1-3 | - | TRBD1 | TRBV11-2 | CASSPPGQVLGDTIYF | TGTGCCAGCAGCCCCCCGGGACAGGTATTGGGAGACACCATATATTTT
TRBJ1-4 | - | - | TRBV6-5 | CASSYGAKPREKLFF | TGTGCCAGCAGTTACGGGGCCAAGCCACGTGAAAAACTGTTTTTT
TRBJ2-1 | - | TRBD2 | TRBV4-1 | CASSQAAGGQNEQFF | TGCGCCAGCAGCCAAGCGGCGGGGGGGCAGAATGAGCAGTTCTTC
TRBJ2-2 | - | - | TRBV19 | CASSSRTRANTGELFF | TGTGCCAGTAGTTCCAGGACAAGAGCGAACACCGGGGAGCTGTTTTTT
TRBJ1-2 | - | - | TRBV19 | CASSILGDSGYPF | TGTGCCAGTAGTATCCTCGGGGATTCTGGCTACCCCTTC
TRBJ2-1 | - | TRBD2 | TRBV5-1 | CASSLDSGGTSNEQFF | TGCGCCAGCAGCTTGGATAGCGGGGGGACTTCCAATGAGCAGTTCTTC
TRBJ2-3 | - | TRBD2 | TRBV4-2 | CASSSGLITDTQYF | TGTGCCAGCAGCTCGGGACTAATCACAGATACGCAGTATTTT
TRBJ1-1 | - | - | TRBV7-2 | CASSLGGSLVNTEAFF | TGTGCCAGCAGCCTAGGCGGATCGCTGGTGAACACTGAAGCTTTCTTT
TRBJ1-1 | - | - | TRBV7-8 | CASSYPGQGRTEAFF | TGTGCCAGCAGTTACCCCGGGCAGGGTAGAACTGAAGCTTTCTTT
TRBJ2-1 | few | TRBD2 | TRBV7-9 | CASSLGAGPYNEQFF | TGTGCCAGCAGCTTAGGAGCGGGGCCATACAATGAGCAGTTCTTC
TRBJ2-7 | - | TRBD2 | TRBV19 | CASSIAGTNYEQYF | TGTGCCAGTAGTATCGCAGGGACTAACTACGAGCAGTACTTC
TRBJ1-6 | - | TRBD1 | TRBV6-1 | CASSDLGQENSPLHF | TGTGCCAGCAGTGATTTGGGACAGGAAAATTCACCCCTCCACTTT
TRBJ1-5 | - | - | TRBV19 | CASSPLQEQPQHF | TGTGCCAGTAGTCCACTCCAAGAGCAGCCCCAGCATTTT
TRBJ2-1 | - | - | TRBV29-1 | CSVSSYNEQFF | TGCAGCGTTTCGTCCTACAATGAGCAGTTCTTC
TRBJ2-5 | many | - | TRBV6-1 | CAPLAETQYF | TGTGCCCCTCTAGCGGAGACCCAGTACTTC
TRBJ2-1 | - | TRBD2 | TRBV13 | CASSPSGEGYNEQFF | TGTGCCAGCAGCCCTAGCGGGGAAGGGTACAATGAGCAGTTCTTC
TRBJ1-5 | - | TRBD1 | TRBV5-1 | CASSLAEGTGGRGNQPQHF | TGCGCCAGCAGCTTGGCCGAGGGGACAGGGGGTAGGGGCAATCAGCCCCAGCATTTT
TRBJ1-1 | - | - | TRBV19 | CASRTNLNTEAFF | TGTGCCAGTAGAACAAACCTGAACACTGAAGCTTTCTTT
TRBJ1-5 | - | - | TRBV4-1 | CASSLGQLSNQPQHF | TGCGCCAGCAGCCTCGGACAACTTAGCAATCAGCCCCAGCATTTT
TRBJ1-6 | few | - | TRBV14 | CASSPTVWGDSPLHF | TGTGCCAGCAGCCCGACCGTGTGGGGGGATTCACCCCTCCACTTT
TRBJ1-5 | - | TRBD1 | TRBV7-2 | CASSLGPDRGQPQHF | TGTGCCAGCAGCTTAGGGCCCGACAGGGGACAGCCCCAGCATTTT
TRBJ2-3 | - | - | TRBV25-1 | CASSEGTSSTDTQYF | TGTGCCAGCAGTGAAGGGACATCTAGCACAGATACGCAGTATTTT
TRBJ2-5 | - | TRBD2 | TRBV19 | CASSPGGGGETQYF | TGTGCCAGTAGCCCGGGAGGCGGCGGGGAGACCCAGTACTTC
TRBJ1-6 | - | - | TRBV5-1 | CASSFGAGRTNSPLHF | TGCGCCAGCAGCTTTGGGGCCGGCAGAACTAATTCACCCCTCCACTTT
TRBJ2-5 | - | - | TRBV6-1 | CAGALRRDETQYF | TGTGCAGGGGCCCTGCGGAGGGACGAGACCCAGTACTTC
TRBJ2-7 | - | - | TRBV10-3 | CASGSGPGSVYEQYF | TGTGCCAGCGGATCCGGGCCGGGGAGTGTCTACGAGCAGTACTTC
TRBJ2-4 | - | - | TRBV13 | CASSSQGGENIQYF | TGTGCCAGCAGCTCTCAGGGTGGGGAAAACATTCAGTACTTC
TRBJ1-5 | - | TRBD1 | TRBV4-1 | CASSQDLATGQGARQPQHF | TGCGCCAGCAGCCAAGATCTCGCTACGGGACAGGGGGCGCGGCAGCCCCAGCATTTT
TRBJ1-5 | - | - | TRBV7-9 | CASSTGQYSNQPQHF | TGTGCCAGCAGCACAGGACAGTATAGCAATCAGCCCCAGCATTTT
TRBJ2-7 | - | - | TRBV11-2 | CASSSRGIGSYEQYF | TGTGCCAGCAGCTCCCGGGGTATAGGTTCCTACGAGCAGTACTTC
TRBJ2-1 | - | - | TRBV10-2 | CASSELLSYNEQFF | TGCGCCAGCTCTGAACTTCTCTCCTACAATGAGCAGTTCTTC
TRBJ2-3 | - | TRBD2 | TRBV5-4 | CASSRELAGVLDTQYF | TGTGCCAGCAGCCGCGAGCTAGCGGGGGTTCTAGATACGCAGTATTTT
TRBJ1-5 | - | - | TRBV5-6 | CASSFGGAGQPQHF | TGTGCCAGCAGCTTTGGGGGGGCTGGGCAGCCCCAGCATTTT
TRBJ1-2 | - | - | TRBV5-1 | CASSLGLLANYGYTF | TGCGCCAGCAGCTTGGGACTCCTCGCCAACTATGGCTACACCTTC
TRBJ1-1 | - | - | TRBV5-1 | CASSEPGNTEAFF | TGCGCCAGCAGCGAGCCCGGGAACACTGAAGCTTTCTTT
TRBJ2-2 | - | TRBD1 | TRBV5-7 | CASSKWTGPGITGELFF | TGTGCCAGCAGCAAGTGGACAGGCCCGGGTATCACCGGGGAGCTGTTTTTT
TRBJ1-4 | - | - | TRBV30 | CAWTWITGGGKLFF | TGTGCCTGGACTTGGATCACCGGGGGGGGAAAACTGTTTTTT
TRBJ1-3 | few | - | TRBV5-6 | CASSRRLGQGLDTIYF | TGTGCCAGCAGCCGACGGTTAGGGCAGGGGTTAGACACCATATATTTT
TRBJ1-1 | - | - | TRBV4-2 | CASSQDIESTEAFF | TGTGCCAGCAGCCAAGATATAGAGAGTACTGAAGCTTTCTTT
TRBJ2-3 | - | TRBD1 | TRBV9 | CASSPHSRTGTETDTQYF | TGTGCCAGCAGCCCCCATTCCCGGACAGGGACCGAAACAGATACGCAGTATTTT
TRBJ1-1 | - | - | TRBV9 | CASSPGGAHGTEAFF | TGTGCCAGCAGCCCCGGGGGGGCTCATGGCACTGAAGCTTTCTTT
TRBJ1-1 | - | - | TRBV7-9 | CASSFQGSNTEAFF | TGTGCCAGCAGCTTTCAGGGGTCGAACACTGAAGCTTTCTTT
TRBJ2-5 | - | TRBD1 | TRBV19 | CASSIAGTGEETQYF | TGTGCCAGTAGTATCGCCGGGACAGGGGAAGAGACCCAGTACTTC
TRBJ1-2 | - | - | TRBV7-6 | CASSDSLLGYTF | TGTGCCAGCAGCGACTCCCTCCTGGGCTACACCTTC